The clone carrying this T cell receptor beta chain has more than one count but fewer than ten. These data come from a study of blood T cells in healthy people across ages. CDR1 and CDR2 from the germline V gene are SGHTA and FQGNSA. V shed 1 base and J 5 bases; nucleotides not matched to a gene: 4. The CDR3 length is 15 residues. Primed by a sample-barcoded 5' primer and a J-beta primer mix, a second PCR proceeded for about 6 to 12 cycles. TCRdb used MiXCR to reprocess the 5' RACE reads, holding one entry per CDR3 protein. The sample yields some 1.5 million distinct CDR3 sequences, roughly 28% seen once.

The genes are TRBV7-2 and TRBJ2-1; 8 nucleotides agree with TRBD1. The sample consisted of blood. The source is a young woman in good health. CDR3 residues: CASSLDQGAHNEQFF. CDR3 DNA: TGTGCCAGCAGCTTAGACCAGGGGGCTCACAATGAGCAGTTCTTC.